These 21 T cell receptor beta chains share one sample of origin, sequenced in a study of CD8 T cells in Susac syndrome. cDNA came from approximately 0.5 to 1 ug RNA primed by random hexamers. TCRdb reanalysed the immunoSEQ multiplex PCR reads using MiXCR and keeps one entry per CDR3 protein. The table includes tens of thousands of distinct CDR3 sequences, 91% detected once. Sequenced sample: CD8+ T cells from PBMCs. The receptor source for this set is a human donor with multiple sclerosis.

This clonotype was seen a few times. The chain carries TRBV12-3 or TRBV12-4 and TRBJ2-7, with a weak D call TRBD2 (5 bases). Trimming pared 3 bases from V and 3 bases from J, leaving 9 bases between. CDR3 length: 13 residues. Here the CDR3 reads CASSFAGIYEQYF. CDR3 DNA sequence: TGTGCCAGCAGTTTTGCCGGGATCTACGAGCAGTACTTC.

The CDR3 is CASSTPGQGLDTQYF. The CDR3 bases are TGTGCCAGCAGCACGCCGGGACAGGGGTTAGATACGCAGTATTTT. The chain combines TRBV7-9 with TRBJ2-3, with TRBD1 matching 10 bases. The CDR3 has 15 residues. Trimming cost V 5 bases and J 5 bases; bases outside gene matches: 7. CDR1 and CDR2 (germline): SEHNR, FQNEAQ (reference sequence).

The chain is built from TRBV27 and TRBJ2-1; D may be TRBD2 (5 bases). Per germline, CDR1 MNHEY and CDR2 SMNVEV (reference sequence). CDR3 length: 16 amino acids. With 0 bases removed from V and 6 bases from J, the gap between germline ends came to 15 bases. Written as DNA, the CDR3 is TGTGCCAGCAGTTTATCGTTAAGCGGAGCCCTCAATGAGCAGTTCTTC. Encoded protein: CASSLSLSGALNEQFF.

The chain links TRBV5-1 to TRBJ2-3; the D gene is possibly TRBD1 (6 bases). Germline V lookup: CDR1 SGHRS, CDR2 YFSETQ. CDR3 length: 15 residues. Trimming cost V 0 bases and J 5 bases, with 13 bases left between them. CDR3 residues: CASSLVAGDKDTQYF. CDR3 nucleotides: TGCGCCAGCAGCTTGGTGGCAGGGGACAAAGATACGCAGTATTTT.

The chain uses TRBV3-1 and TRBJ2-7; TRBD2 is a possible D gene (5 bases). Trimming took 1 base from V and 2 from J, leaving 9 bases between them. There are 14 residues in the CDR3. The germline gives CDR1 LGHDT, CDR2 YNNKEL (reference sequence). CDR3 coding DNA: TGTGCCAGCAGCCAAGGTACCGGGGCCTACGAGCAGTACTTC. Protein sequence: CASSQGTGAYEQYF.

This clonotype was found once. V usage is TRBV23-1 and J usage is TRBJ1-1; D not resolved. TRBV23-1 qualifies as an ORF whose function is uncertain. There are 16 residues in the CDR3. Trimming shortened V by 0 bases and J by 3 bases, and 14 bases separated the two germline ends. Here the CDR3 reads CASSQSWRVVDTEAFF. The CDR3 nucleotides read TGCGCCAGCAGTCAATCGTGGAGGGTCGTAGACACTGAAGCTTTCTTT.

The chain employs TRBV5-4 and TRBJ1-6, with TRBD1 identical over 8 bases. The V gene's germline CDR1 is SGHNT and CDR2 YYREEE (reference sequence). J was trimmed by 10 bases and V by 3 bases; bases with no gene match: 9. The CDR3 covers 15 residues. The DNA for the CDR3 is TGTGCCAGCAGCTCGAATCCGGGACAGGACTCACCCCTCCACTTT. This gives the protein CASSSNPGQDSPLHF.

This chain links TRBV18 with TRBJ2-7, with 10 nucleotides matching TRBD2. The CDR3 spans 17 residues. Trimming at V came to 3 bases and at J to 3 bases, leaving 11 bases not matched to a gene. Germline V gene data show CDR1 as KGHSH and CDR2 as LQKENI. Written as DNA, the CDR3 is TGTGCCAGCTCACCTCCGACTAGGACTAGCGGAAACTACGAGCAGTACTTC. The encoded protein is CASSPPTRTSGNYEQYF.

CDR3 loop: CASSLEVDTGELFF. DNA for the CDR3: TGTGCCAGCAGCCTTGAGGTAGACACCGGGGAGCTGTTTTTT. The rearrangement joins TRBV7-9 to TRBJ2-2; D is unclear. The germline V gene encodes CDR1 SEHNR and CDR2 FQNEAQ (reference sequence). The V end lost 5 bases, the J end lost 3 bases, and 10 bases lay between the germline ends. The CDR3 runs 14 residues.

The chain uses TRBV27 and TRBJ2-5; D possibly corresponds to TRBD2 (5 bases). Germline V gives CDR1 MNHEY, CDR2 SMNVEV (reference sequence). V lost 8 bases to trimming and J lost 2 bases, with 12 bases between them. The CDR3 is 13 residues long. The CDR3 protein is CASARTAQETQYF. CDR3 coding DNA: TGTGCCAGCGCCCGGACTGCTCAAGAGACCCAGTACTTC.

V gene TRBV9 combines with J gene TRBJ1-2; no reliable D call. V was pared by 0 bases and J by 6 bases, with 18 bases between. The CDR3 consists of 16 residues. Germline CDR1 is SGDLS and CDR2 is YYNGEE. The CDR3 region is CASSVAEAEFVDGYTF. CDR3 DNA: TGTGCCAGCAGCGTAGCTGAGGCGGAATTCGTCGATGGCTACACCTTC.

The J gene is TRBJ2-5, the V gene TRBV7-3; D ambiguous. The CDR3 totals 13 residues. Trimming left V 5 bases short and J 3 bases short, with 10 bases between. Germline loops: CDR1 SGHTA, CDR2 FQGTGA. The CDR3 reads CASSQWPKETQYF. The CDR3 region has the DNA TGTGCCAGCAGCCAGTGGCCGAAAGAGACCCAGTACTTC.

This chain uses TRBV6-6 with TRBJ2-3, with TRBD2 matching over 7 bases. Losses at the gene ends were 0 bases for V and 1 base for J; bases not matched to a gene: 4. This CDR3 is 16 amino acids long. Germline V gene lookup returns CDR1 MNHNY and CDR2 SVGAGI (reference sequence). CDR3 protein: CASSYSGGRGTDTQYF. Here the CDR3 DNA reads TGTGCCAGCAGTTACTCGGGGGGGAGGGGCACAGATACGCAGTATTTT.

This clonotype was detected once. This chain joins TRBV4-1 and TRBJ1-1, with TRBD1 matching 8 bases. Trimming removed 11 bases from V and 4 bases from J; junction bases left unmatched: 12. The germline V gene has CDR1 MGHRA and CDR2 YSYEKL. The CDR3 contains 14 residues. The CDR3, as DNA: TGCGCCTCTAGACCCGGGACAGGATCCACTGAAGCTTTCTTT. Protein sequence: CASRPGTGSTEAFF.

This chain uses TRBV19 with TRBJ1-1; no definite D call. This CDR3 is built from 11 residues. V dropped 8 bases and J dropped 5 bases, with 9 bases sitting between them. Germline-derived CDR1 and CDR2 are LNHDA and SQIVND (reference sequence). The CDR3 bases are TGTGCCAGTGTTGTAGGGACTGAAGCTTTCTTT. It yields the protein CASVVGTEAFF. Filled out from reference TRBV19 and TRBJ1-1, the complete variable domain reads DGGITQSPKYLFRKEGQNVTLSCEQNLNHDAMYWYRQDPGQGLRLIYYSQIVNDFQKGDIAEGYSVSREKKESFPLTVTSAQKNPTAFYLCASVVGTEAFFGQGTRLTVV.

The chain recombines TRBV7-9 with TRBJ1-3; TRBD1 agrees at 7 bases. Trimming took 5 bases from V and 4 from J; bases not matched to a gene: 8. Germline lookup yields CDR1 SEHNR and CDR2 FQNEAQ (reference sequence). This CDR3 has 15 amino acids. CDR3 sequence reads: CASSRDRAAGNTIYF. Written as DNA, the CDR3 is TGTGCCAGCAGCCGCGACAGGGCTGCGGGAAACACCATATATTTT.

The chain uses TRBV6-5 and TRBJ1-2; TRBD1 matches at 7 bases. CDR3 length: 13 residues. V was clipped by 5 bases and J by 2 bases; unmatched bases: 2. Germline CDR1 is MNHEY and CDR2 is SVGAGI. CDR3 DNA: TGTGCCAGCAGTACGGGACAGAACTATGGCTACACCTTC. It yields the protein CASSTGQNYGYTF.

The CDR3 reads CASSQERDRRWDSPLHF. The CDR3 region has the DNA TGTGCCAGCAGCCAAGAGCGGGACAGGAGATGGGATTCACCCCTCCACTTT. V usage is TRBV3-1 and J usage is TRBJ1-6, with TRBD1 matching over 8 bases. The CDR3 is 17 amino acids. V was clipped by 0 bases and J by 8 bases; unmatched bases: 9. The germline gives CDR1 LGHDT, CDR2 YNNKEL (reference sequence).

This rearrangement joins TRBV15 to TRBJ2-3; 11 bases are shared with TRBD2. From germline, CDR1 is LNHNV and CDR2 YYDKDF (reference sequence). V lost 3 bases, J lost 4 bases, and 3 bases stayed unmatched. The CDR3 is made up of 15 amino acids. CDR3 residues: CATSSSGGVADTQYF. The CDR3 DNA follows: TGTGCCACCAGCAGTAGCGGGGGGGTGGCAGATACGCAGTATTTT.

The CDR3 protein is CASSYSRGGTEAFF. The CDR3 DNA follows: TGTGCCAGCAGTTACTCGAGGGGGGGGACTGAAGCTTTCTTT. The chain carries TRBV6-5 and TRBJ1-1; maybe TRBD1 (6 bases). The length of the CDR3 is 14 residues. V lost 0 bases and J lost 5, with 10 bases in between. Germline CDR1 reads MNHEY; CDR2 reads SVGAGI.

DNA of the CDR3: TGTGCCACCAGTGCCGTGGGGCAAGGAATGACGGGAGAGACCCAGTACTTC. Its translation is CATSAVGQGMTGETQYF. V gene TRBV24-1 combines with J gene TRBJ2-5; the D gene is possibly TRBD1 (5 bases). The CDR3 extends over 17 amino acids. Germline-derived CDR1 and CDR2 are KGHDR and SFDVKD. Trimming stripped 5 bases from V and 4 bases from J, with 22 bases between.